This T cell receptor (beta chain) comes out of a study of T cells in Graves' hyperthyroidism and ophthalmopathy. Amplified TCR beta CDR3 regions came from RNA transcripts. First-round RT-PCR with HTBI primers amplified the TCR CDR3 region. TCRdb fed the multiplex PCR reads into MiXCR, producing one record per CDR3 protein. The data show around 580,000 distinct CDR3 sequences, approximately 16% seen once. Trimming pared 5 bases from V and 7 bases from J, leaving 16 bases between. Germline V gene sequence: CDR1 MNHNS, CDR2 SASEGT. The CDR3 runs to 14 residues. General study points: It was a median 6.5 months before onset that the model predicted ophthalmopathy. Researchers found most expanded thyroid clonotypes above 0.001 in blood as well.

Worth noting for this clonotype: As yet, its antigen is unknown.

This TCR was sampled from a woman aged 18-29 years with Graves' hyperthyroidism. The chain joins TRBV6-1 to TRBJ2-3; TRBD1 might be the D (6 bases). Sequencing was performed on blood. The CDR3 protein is CASSNREELNTQYF. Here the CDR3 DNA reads TGTGCCAGCAGTAACAGGGAAGAATTAAATACGCAGTATTTT.